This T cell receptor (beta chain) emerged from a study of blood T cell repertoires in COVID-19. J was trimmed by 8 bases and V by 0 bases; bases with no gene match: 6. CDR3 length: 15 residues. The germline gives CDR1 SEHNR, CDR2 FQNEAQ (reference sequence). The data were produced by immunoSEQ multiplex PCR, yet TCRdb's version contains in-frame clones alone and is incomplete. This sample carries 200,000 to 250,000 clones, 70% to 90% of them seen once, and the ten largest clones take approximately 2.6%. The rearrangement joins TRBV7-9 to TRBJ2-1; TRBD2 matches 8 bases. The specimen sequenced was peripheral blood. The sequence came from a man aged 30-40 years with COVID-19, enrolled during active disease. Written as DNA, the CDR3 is TGTGCCAGCAGCTTAGCATCGGGGGGGCTAGATGAGCAGTTCTTC. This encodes CASSLASGGLDEQFF.